The 20 T cell receptor beta chains presented below share a single source sample, sequenced in a study of T cell responses to AZD1222 COVID-19 vaccine. The assay was immunoSEQ multiplex PCR, and TCRdb's table has in-frame clones only and misses some. Here the sample spans some 130,000 clones, more than 85% being singletons. The source material was peripheral blood, sampled on day 0 of AZD1222 vaccination. Receptors were obtained from an adult in good health.

The chain employs TRBV9 and TRBJ1-2; 8 bases are a match to TRBD1. The CDR3 sequence is 13 residues long. Per germline, CDR1 SGDLS and CDR2 YYNGEE. Unmatched junction bases numbered 5, after V lost 3 bases and J lost 7 bases. CDR3 in amino acids: CASSAQTGAGYTF. DNA of the CDR3: TGTGCCAGCAGCGCCCAGACAGGGGCTGGCTACACCTTC.

The chain carries TRBV28 and TRBJ1-2; no reliable D call. V was pared by 6 bases and J by 8 bases, with 13 bases between. This CDR3 has 12 amino acids. Germline V gives CDR1 MDHEN, CDR2 SYDVKM. CDR3 bases: TGTGCCAGCAGGGTGGGGAGTCGGGGCTACACCTTC. It yields the protein CASRVGSRGYTF.

The J gene is TRBJ1-2, the V gene TRBV5-1; tentatively, D is TRBD1 (5 bases). There are 15 residues in the CDR3. Deletions cut 2 bases from V and 8 bases from J, with 19 bases between. Germline V gene sequence: CDR1 SGHRS, CDR2 YFSETQ. CDR3 DNA sequence: TGCGCCAGCAGCTTAGTGGGGCTGATAACCGGCGGCTACACCTTC. This translates into CASSLVGLITGGYTF.

The chain has TRBV9 and TRBJ2-2; possible D gene TRBD1, 5 bases. CDR3 length: 13 residues. The germline V and J ends were trimmed by 7 bases and 5 bases, with 12 bases remaining between them. Germline CDR1 and CDR2: SGDLS and YYNGEE. The CDR3 loop is CASGASGTGELFF. Here the CDR3 DNA reads TGTGCCAGCGGGGCTAGTGGGACCGGGGAGCTGTTTTTT.

The chain couples TRBV19 to TRBJ1-4; the D is unclear. CDR1 and CDR2 from the germline V gene are LNHDA and SQIVND (reference sequence). The CDR3 extends over 14 amino acids. V lost 0 bases to trimming and J lost 13 bases, with 15 bases between them. The DNA of the CDR3 is TGTGCCAGTAGTATAGATTCCCCCACCCCGGGACTGTTTTTT. Its protein is CASSIDSPTPGLFF.

The gene calls are TRBV5-6 and TRBJ1-4, with D perhaps matching TRBD1 (6 bases). Trimming pared 0 bases from V and 6 bases from J, leaving 15 bases between. Looked up from germline, CDR1 is SGHDT and CDR2 is YYEEEE. The CDR3 covers 16 residues. CDR3 bases: TGTGCCAGCAGCTTGGTGGGGGCAAGGGGTGATGAAAAACTGTTTTTT. It specifies CASSLVGARGDEKLFF.

This chain uses TRBV4-3 with TRBJ1-2; unclear D gene. Germline CDR1 and CDR2: LGHNA and YSLEER. Trimming pared 0 bases from V and 2 bases from J, leaving 10 bases between. The CDR3 loop spans 15 amino acids. DNA of the CDR3: TGCGCCAGCAGCCAAGAAGCAGAGGGAAACTATGGCTACACCTTC. Protein: CASSQEAEGNYGYTF.

V is TRBV6-5 and J is TRBJ2-1; 7 bases fit TRBD1. Per germline, CDR1 MNHEY and CDR2 SVGAGI. CDR3 size: 15 residues. The V segment lost 6 bases and the J segment 5 bases; nucleotides outside the gene matches: 10. The CDR3, as DNA: TGTGCCAGCAGACTACAGGGGTTCCTGGACAATGAGCAGTTCTTC. Encoded protein: CASRLQGFLDNEQFF.

The chain joins TRBV2 to TRBJ1-2; 7 bases match TRBD1. Germline V gene data show CDR1 as SNHLY and CDR2 as FYNNEI. The CDR3 spans 15 residues. Trimming took 4 bases from V and 8 from J; bases not matched to a gene: 13. In DNA, the CDR3 is TGTGCCAGCAGTGGAGAATCGACAGGGAGAGGAGGCTACACCTTC. Translating it yields CASSGESTGRGGYTF.

This clone was found once. The chain joins TRBV9 to TRBJ1-2, with D tentatively TRBD1 (5 bases). The length of the CDR3 is 13 residues. CDR1 SGDLS and CDR2 YYNGEE come from the germline V gene. V was clipped by 0 bases and J by 8 bases, with 11 bases between them. CDR3 nucleotide sequence: TGTGCCAGCAGCGTAGACGCCGGGGGAGGCTACACCTTC. Amino acids: CASSVDAGGGYTF.

The genes are TRBV7-2 and TRBJ1-3; no clear D. Germline V gene lookup returns CDR1 SGHTA and CDR2 FQGNSA. This CDR3 spans 16 amino acids. Trimming removed 1 base at V and 0 bases at J, with 10 bases between. As DNA, the CDR3 is TGTGCCAGCAGCTTAGAGCGGACCTCCTCTGGAAACACCATATATTTT. Protein sequence: CASSLERTSSGNTIYF.

The J gene is TRBJ1-2, the V gene TRBV7-9; no firm D call. V lost 1 base to trimming and J lost 6 bases, with 6 bases between them. The CDR3 is 12 residues long. CDR1 is SEHNR and CDR2 is FQNEAQ in the germline V gene (reference sequence). The CDR3 reads CASSLEGHGYTF. DNA of the CDR3: TGTGCCAGCAGCTTAGAAGGGCATGGCTACACCTTC.

The chain couples TRBV7-8 to TRBJ2-1, with 12 bases lining up with TRBD2. Unmatched junction bases numbered 3, after V lost 2 bases and J lost 7 bases. This CDR3 contains 15 residues. Germline V gene lookup returns CDR1 SGHVS and CDR2 FQNEAQ. The CDR3 nucleotides are TGTGCCAGCAGCTTAACTAGCGGGGGGACGAATGAGCAGTTCTTC. Translating it yields CASSLTSGGTNEQFF.

This clone was detected only once. The genes are TRBV7-9 and TRBJ2-5, with 13 bases that match TRBD2. The CDR3 sequence is 17 residues long. Germline CDR1 reads SEHNR; CDR2 reads FQNEAQ (reference sequence). The V segment lost 7 bases and the J segment 2 bases; nucleotides outside the gene matches: 10. CDR3 residues: CASKTTSGGVDQETQYF. The CDR3 nucleotides are TGTGCCAGCAAGACTACTAGCGGGGGGGTAGATCAAGAGACCCAGTACTTC.

The rearrangement links TRBV19 to TRBJ1-6; D uncertain. The germline V gene encodes CDR1 LNHDA and CDR2 SQIVND (reference sequence). V lost 0 bases, J lost 10 bases, and 19 bases lay in between. The CDR3 totals 17 residues. CDR3 amino acids: CASSIDVRHRVGSPLHF. The CDR3 nucleotides are TGTGCCAGTAGTATAGATGTCAGACACCGGGTTGGGTCACCCCTCCACTTT.

In DNA, the CDR3 is TGTGCCAGCAGCCAAGACAGGTGGAGGGCTGAAGCTTTCTTT. This gives the protein CASSQDRWRAEAFF. The chain employs TRBV3-1 (or the pseudogene TRBV3-2) and TRBJ1-1; D is unresolved. CDR1 LGHDT and CDR2 YNNKEL come from the germline V gene (reference sequence). V gave up 0 bases and J gave up 6 bases, with 11 bases separating them. The CDR3 loop spans 14 amino acids.

Note on this clone: A junction boundary mismatches the germline segment, possibly from a read error. This chain connects TRBV15 to TRBJ1-2; 9 bases align to TRBD1. The CDR3 runs 14 residues. Germline V gene lookup returns CDR1 LNHNV and CDR2 YYDKDF (reference sequence). The CDR3: CATSGDRGEVSYTF. As DNA, the CDR3 is TGTGCCACCAGCGGAGACAGGGGGGAAGTGAGCTACACCTTC.

This sequence joins TRBV28 and TRBJ1-2; D is undetermined. The V end lost 3 bases, the J end lost 5 bases, and 13 bases lay between the germline ends. The CDR3 totals 14 residues. Germline CDR1 and CDR2: MDHEN and SYDVKM. The CDR3 loop is CASSFSSRNYGYTF. CDR3 coding DNA: TGTGCCAGCAGTTTCTCGTCCAGAAATTATGGCTACACCTTC.

The CDR3 region is CASSEWGTGGTEAFF. CDR3 in DNA: TGTGCCAGCAGTGAATGGGGGACAGGGGGCACTGAAGCTTTCTTT. The V gene is TRBV25-1, the J gene TRBJ1-1, with TRBD1 matching 11 bases. Germline CDR1 and CDR2: MGHDK and SYGVNS. V dropped 1 base and J dropped 4; count of bases not matched to a gene: 2. The CDR3 is 15 amino acids.

V gene TRBV19 combines with J gene TRBJ2-5; 8 nucleotides match TRBD1. Per germline, CDR1 LNHDA and CDR2 SQIVND (reference sequence). Trimming cost V 5 bases and J 5 bases; bases outside gene matches: 10. The CDR3 has 15 residues. This CDR3 reads CASSRRTGTMETQYF. CDR3 nucleotide sequence: TGTGCCAGTAGTCGAAGGACAGGGACGATGGAGACCCAGTACTTC.